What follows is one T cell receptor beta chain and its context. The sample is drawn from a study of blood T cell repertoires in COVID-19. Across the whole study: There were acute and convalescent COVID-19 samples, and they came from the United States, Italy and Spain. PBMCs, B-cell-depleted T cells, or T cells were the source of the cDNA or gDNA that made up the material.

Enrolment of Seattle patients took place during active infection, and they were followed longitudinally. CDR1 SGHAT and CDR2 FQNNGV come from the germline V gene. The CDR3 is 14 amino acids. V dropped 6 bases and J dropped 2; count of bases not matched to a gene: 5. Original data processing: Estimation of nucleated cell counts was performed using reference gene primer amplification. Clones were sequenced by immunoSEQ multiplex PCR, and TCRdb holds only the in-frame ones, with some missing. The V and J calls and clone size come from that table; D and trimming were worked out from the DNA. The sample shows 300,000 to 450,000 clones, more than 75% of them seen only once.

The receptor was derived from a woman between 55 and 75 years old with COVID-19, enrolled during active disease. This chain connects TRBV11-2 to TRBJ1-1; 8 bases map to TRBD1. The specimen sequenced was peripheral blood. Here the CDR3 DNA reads TGTGCCAGCAGTTCGGGACAGGCTAACACTGAAGCTTTCTTT. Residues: CASSSGQANTEAFF.